This is a list of T cell receptor beta chains from one sample in a study of CD8 T cells in ankylosing spondylitis. TCRdb reprocessed the 5' RACE reads via MiXCR and lists one record per CDR3 protein. In the table there are hundreds of thousands of distinct CDR3 sequences, approximately 12% of which are singletons. Sequenced: blood, either unsorted or a sorted T cell fraction (not recorded which). Receptors were obtained from a male donor with ankylosing spondylitis. The CDR3 runs from the conserved cysteine through the conserved F or W. The order of the fields is D gene, J gene, clone size, V gene, CDR3 protein, CDR3 DNA. A D gene is named only where the DNA matches it firmly. Expanded clones are given a class, and other clones once, few, many or no size at all.

D: TRBD1; J: TRBJ1-2; size: few; V: TRBV27; CDR3: CASSPSTGVEGYTF; DNA: TGTGCCAGCAGTCCCTCGACAGGGGTCGAAGGCTACACCTTC
D: .; J: TRBJ2-2; size: .; V: TRBV10-3; CDR3: CAISVGSTGELFF; DNA: TGTGCCATCAGTGTTGGATCCACCGGGGAGCTGTTTTTT
D: .; J: TRBJ2-2; size: .; V: TRBV4-2; CDR3: CASSQETSDTGELFF; DNA: TGTGCCAGCAGCCAAGAGACAAGTGACACCGGGGAGCTGTTTTTT
D: TRBD1; J: TRBJ1-2; size: few; V: TRBV20-1; CDR3: CSARRDRYNYGYTF; DNA: TGCAGTGCTAGACGGGACAGGTATAACTATGGCTACACCTTC
D: TRBD2; J: TRBJ2-7; size: many; V: TRBV20-1; CDR3: CSAREARLAGGLSYEQYF; DNA: TGCAGTGCTAGAGAGGCCCGACTAGCGGGGGGCCTCTCCTACGAGCAGTACTTC
D: .; J: TRBJ1-1; size: many; V: TRBV29-1; CDR3: CSVGGVAGGKWDTEAFF; DNA: TGCAGCGTTGGAGGTGTAGCAGGAGGGAAATGGGACACTGAAGCTTTCTTT
D: .; J: TRBJ2-5; size: .; V: TRBV5-1; CDR3: CASSFIQGRGETQYF; DNA: TGCGCCAGCAGCTTCATCCAGGGGCGGGGAGAGACCCAGTACTTC
D: .; J: TRBJ1-2; size: few; V: TRBV29-1; CDR3: CSVVKGDGRGTF; DNA: TGCAGCGTTGTTAAGGGGGACGGGAGGGGCACCTTC
D: .; J: TRBJ1-2; size: .; V: TRBV15; CDR3: CATSRDGGRFYGYTF; DNA: TGTGCCACCAGCAGAGATGGCGGCAGGTTCTATGGCTACACCTTC
D: TRBD1; J: TRBJ1-2; size: .; V: TRBV3-1; CDR3: CASSQDGAGQGLGGYTF; DNA: TGTGCCAGCAGCCAAGATGGAGCGGGACAGGGACTAGGTGGCTACACCTTC
D: .; J: TRBJ1-1; size: .; V: TRBV6-1; CDR3: CASSPDRSMNTEAFF; DNA: TGTGCCAGCAGTCCTGACAGGTCGATGAACACTGAAGCTTTCTTT
D: TRBD1; J: TRBJ2-7; size: many; V: TRBV29-1; CDR3: CSVTDRASYEQYF; DNA: TGCAGCGTTACCGACAGGGCGTCCTACGAGCAGTACTTC
D: .; J: TRBJ1-4; size: .; V: TRBV20-1; CDR3: CSARAGWKEKLFF; DNA: TGCAGTGCGCGGGCGGGGTGGAAGGAAAAACTGTTTTTT
D: TRBD2; J: TRBJ2-3; size: many; V: TRBV29-1; CDR3: CSPRGLGTDTQYF; DNA: TGCAGCCCCCGGGGACTAGGCACAGATACGCAGTATTTT
D: .; J: TRBJ2-1; size: many; V: TRBV10-3; CDR3: CAIRGRNINEQFF; DNA: TGTGCCATCAGGGGACGGAACATCAATGAGCAGTTCTTC
D: TRBD1; J: TRBJ1-1; size: .; V: TRBV7-3; CDR3: CASSATGGGAEAFF; DNA: TGTGCCAGCAGCGCTACAGGGGGCGGCGCTGAAGCTTTCTTT
D: .; J: TRBJ2-5; size: many; V: TRBV20-1; CDR3: CSASISGGETQYF; DNA: TGCAGTGCTAGTATCTCCGGGGGAGAGACCCAGTACTTC
D: TRBD1; J: TRBJ1-5; size: many; V: TRBV20-1; CDR3: CSARQGDGNQPQHF; DNA: TGCAGTGCACGACAGGGTGATGGCAATCAGCCCCAGCATTTT